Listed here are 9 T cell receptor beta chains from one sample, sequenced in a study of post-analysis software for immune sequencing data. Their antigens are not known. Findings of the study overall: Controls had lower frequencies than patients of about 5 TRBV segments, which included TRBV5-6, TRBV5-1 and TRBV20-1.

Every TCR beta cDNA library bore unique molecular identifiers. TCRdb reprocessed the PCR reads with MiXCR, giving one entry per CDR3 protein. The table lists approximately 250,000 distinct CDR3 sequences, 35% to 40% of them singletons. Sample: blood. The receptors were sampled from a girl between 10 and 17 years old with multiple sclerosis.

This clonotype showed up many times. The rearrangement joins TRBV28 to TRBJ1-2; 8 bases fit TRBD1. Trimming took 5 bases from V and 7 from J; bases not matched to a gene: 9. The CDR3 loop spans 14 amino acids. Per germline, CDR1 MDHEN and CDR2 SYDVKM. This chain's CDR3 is CASSPKTGAGGYTF. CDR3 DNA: TGTGCCAGCAGTCCAAAGACAGGGGCGGGTGGCTACACCTTC.

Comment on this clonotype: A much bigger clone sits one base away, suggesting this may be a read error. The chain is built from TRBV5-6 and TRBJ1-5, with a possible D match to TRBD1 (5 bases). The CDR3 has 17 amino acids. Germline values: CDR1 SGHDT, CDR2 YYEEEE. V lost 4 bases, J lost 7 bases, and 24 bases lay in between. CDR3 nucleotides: TGTGCCAGCAGCAAGCTTATGGGGGTCGGGGGTGGCCAGCCCCAGCATTTT. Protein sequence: CASSKLMGVGGGQPQHF.

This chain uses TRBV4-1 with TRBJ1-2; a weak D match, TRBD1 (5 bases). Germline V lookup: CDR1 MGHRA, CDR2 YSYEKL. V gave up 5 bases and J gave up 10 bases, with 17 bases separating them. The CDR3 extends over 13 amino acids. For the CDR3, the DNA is TGCGCCAGCAGCTTGGGCGACAGCTTGGACTACACCTTC. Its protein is CASSLGDSLDYTF.

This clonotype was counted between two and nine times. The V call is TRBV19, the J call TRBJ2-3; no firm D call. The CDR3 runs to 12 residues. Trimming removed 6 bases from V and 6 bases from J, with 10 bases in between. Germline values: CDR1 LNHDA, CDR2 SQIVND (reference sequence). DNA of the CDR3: TGTGCCAGTAGATCTCACCGGGATACGCAGTATTTT. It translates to CASRSHRDTQYF.

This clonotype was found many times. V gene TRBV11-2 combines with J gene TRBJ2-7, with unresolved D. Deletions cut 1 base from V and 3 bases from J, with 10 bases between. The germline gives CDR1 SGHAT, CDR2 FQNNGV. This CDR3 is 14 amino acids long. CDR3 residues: CASSLGSVSYEQYF. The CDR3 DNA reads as TGTGCCAGCAGCTTAGGTTCGGTCAGCTACGAGCAGTACTTC.

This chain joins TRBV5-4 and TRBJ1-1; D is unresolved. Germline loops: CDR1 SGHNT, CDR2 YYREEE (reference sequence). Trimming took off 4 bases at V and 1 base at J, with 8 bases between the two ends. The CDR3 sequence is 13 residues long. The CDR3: CASSGRGNTEAFF. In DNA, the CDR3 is TGTGCCAGCAGCGGACGGGGGAACACTGAAGCTTTCTTT.

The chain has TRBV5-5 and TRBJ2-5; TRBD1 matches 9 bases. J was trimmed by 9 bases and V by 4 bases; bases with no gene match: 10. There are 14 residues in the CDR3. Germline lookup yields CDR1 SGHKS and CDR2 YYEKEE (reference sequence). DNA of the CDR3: TGTGCCAGCAGCCCGGGGACAGGGACGGAGGCCCAGTACTTC. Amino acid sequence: CASSPGTGTEAQYF.

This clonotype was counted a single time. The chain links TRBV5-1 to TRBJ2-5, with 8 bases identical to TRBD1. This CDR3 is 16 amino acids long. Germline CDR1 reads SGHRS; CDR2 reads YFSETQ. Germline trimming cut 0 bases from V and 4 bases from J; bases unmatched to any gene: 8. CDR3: CASSLDAYRGSETQYF. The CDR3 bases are TGCGCCAGCAGCTTGGACGCCTACAGGGGGTCAGAGACCCAGTACTTC.

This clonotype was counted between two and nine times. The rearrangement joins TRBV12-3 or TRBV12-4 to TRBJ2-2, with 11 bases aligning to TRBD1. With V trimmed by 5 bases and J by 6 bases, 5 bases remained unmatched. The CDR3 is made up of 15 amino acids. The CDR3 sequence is CASSTGQGVAGELFF. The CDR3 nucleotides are TGTGCCAGCAGTACGGGACAGGGGGTCGCCGGGGAGCTGTTTTTT.